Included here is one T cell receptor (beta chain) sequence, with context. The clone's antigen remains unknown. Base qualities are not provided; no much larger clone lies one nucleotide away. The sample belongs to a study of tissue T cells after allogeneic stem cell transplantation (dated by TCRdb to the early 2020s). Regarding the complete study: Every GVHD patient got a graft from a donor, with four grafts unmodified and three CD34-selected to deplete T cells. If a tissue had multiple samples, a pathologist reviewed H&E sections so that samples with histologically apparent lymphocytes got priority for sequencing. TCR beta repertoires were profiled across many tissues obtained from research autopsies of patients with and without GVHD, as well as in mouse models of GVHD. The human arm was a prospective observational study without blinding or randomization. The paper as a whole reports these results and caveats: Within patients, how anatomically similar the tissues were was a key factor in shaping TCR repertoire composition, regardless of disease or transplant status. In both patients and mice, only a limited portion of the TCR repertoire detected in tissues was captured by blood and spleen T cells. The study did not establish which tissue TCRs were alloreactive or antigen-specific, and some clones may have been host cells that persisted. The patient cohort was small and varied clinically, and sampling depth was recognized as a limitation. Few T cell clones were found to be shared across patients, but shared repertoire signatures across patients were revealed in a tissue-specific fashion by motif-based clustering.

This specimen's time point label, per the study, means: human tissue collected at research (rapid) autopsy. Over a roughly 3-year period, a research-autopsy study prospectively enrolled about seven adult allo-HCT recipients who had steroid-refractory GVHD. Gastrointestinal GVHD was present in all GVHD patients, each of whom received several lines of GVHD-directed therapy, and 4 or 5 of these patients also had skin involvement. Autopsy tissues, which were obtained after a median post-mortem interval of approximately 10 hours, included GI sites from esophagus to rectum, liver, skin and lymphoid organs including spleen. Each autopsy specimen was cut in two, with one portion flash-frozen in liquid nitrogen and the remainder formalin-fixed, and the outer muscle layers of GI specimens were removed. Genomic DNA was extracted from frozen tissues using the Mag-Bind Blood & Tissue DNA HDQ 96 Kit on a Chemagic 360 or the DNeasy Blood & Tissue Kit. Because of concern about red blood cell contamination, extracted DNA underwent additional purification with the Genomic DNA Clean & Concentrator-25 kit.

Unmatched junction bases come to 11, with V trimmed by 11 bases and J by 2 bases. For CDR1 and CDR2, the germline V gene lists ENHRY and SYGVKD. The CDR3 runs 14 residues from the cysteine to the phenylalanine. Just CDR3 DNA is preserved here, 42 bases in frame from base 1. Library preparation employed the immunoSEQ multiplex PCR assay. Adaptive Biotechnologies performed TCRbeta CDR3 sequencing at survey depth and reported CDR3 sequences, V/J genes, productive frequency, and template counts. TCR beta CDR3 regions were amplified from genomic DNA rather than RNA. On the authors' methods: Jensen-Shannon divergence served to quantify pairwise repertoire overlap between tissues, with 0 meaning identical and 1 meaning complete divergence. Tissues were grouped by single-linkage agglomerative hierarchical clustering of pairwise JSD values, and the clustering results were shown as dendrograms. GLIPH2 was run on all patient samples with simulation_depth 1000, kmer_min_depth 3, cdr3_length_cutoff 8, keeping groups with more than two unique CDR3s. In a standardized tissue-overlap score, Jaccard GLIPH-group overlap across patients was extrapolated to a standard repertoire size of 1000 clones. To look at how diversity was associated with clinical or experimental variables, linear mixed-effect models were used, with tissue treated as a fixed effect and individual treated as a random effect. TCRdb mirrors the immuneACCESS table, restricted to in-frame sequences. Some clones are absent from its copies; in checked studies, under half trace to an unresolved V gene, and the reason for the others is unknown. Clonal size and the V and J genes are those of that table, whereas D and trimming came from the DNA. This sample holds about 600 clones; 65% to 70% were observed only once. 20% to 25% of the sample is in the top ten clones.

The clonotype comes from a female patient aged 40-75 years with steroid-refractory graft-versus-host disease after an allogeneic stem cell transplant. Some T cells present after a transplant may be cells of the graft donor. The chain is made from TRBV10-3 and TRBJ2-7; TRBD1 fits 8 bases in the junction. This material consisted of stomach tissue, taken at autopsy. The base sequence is TGTGCCTTCGTTGGGACAGGAGGGCCCTACGAGCAGTACTTC. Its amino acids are CAFVGTGGPYEQYF.